The clone carrying this TCR beta chain was counted at least ten times. TCRdb redid the calling of the reads with MiXCR, one entry per CDR3 protein. The table has under 800,000 distinct CDR3 sequences, roughly a quarter seen once. This sample was taken from a study of T cell repertoires in cytomegalovirus infection. The CDR3 covers 15 residues. Germline lookup yields CDR1 SEHNR and CDR2 FQNEAQ (reference sequence). With 3 bases removed from V and 1 base from J, the gap between germline ends came to 12 bases. The chain couples TRBV7-9 to TRBJ1-1, with TRBD1 as a possible D gene (6 bases). What was sequenced was CD8+ T cells from PBMCs. The receptor's source is a human donor in good health (CMV status not recorded). Some clones in this sample may be carry-over from other donors' samples. Written as DNA, the CDR3 is TGTGCCAGCAGCTTTCCGGGACATGAGAACACTGAAGCTTTCTTT. Its translation: CASSFPGHENTEAFF.